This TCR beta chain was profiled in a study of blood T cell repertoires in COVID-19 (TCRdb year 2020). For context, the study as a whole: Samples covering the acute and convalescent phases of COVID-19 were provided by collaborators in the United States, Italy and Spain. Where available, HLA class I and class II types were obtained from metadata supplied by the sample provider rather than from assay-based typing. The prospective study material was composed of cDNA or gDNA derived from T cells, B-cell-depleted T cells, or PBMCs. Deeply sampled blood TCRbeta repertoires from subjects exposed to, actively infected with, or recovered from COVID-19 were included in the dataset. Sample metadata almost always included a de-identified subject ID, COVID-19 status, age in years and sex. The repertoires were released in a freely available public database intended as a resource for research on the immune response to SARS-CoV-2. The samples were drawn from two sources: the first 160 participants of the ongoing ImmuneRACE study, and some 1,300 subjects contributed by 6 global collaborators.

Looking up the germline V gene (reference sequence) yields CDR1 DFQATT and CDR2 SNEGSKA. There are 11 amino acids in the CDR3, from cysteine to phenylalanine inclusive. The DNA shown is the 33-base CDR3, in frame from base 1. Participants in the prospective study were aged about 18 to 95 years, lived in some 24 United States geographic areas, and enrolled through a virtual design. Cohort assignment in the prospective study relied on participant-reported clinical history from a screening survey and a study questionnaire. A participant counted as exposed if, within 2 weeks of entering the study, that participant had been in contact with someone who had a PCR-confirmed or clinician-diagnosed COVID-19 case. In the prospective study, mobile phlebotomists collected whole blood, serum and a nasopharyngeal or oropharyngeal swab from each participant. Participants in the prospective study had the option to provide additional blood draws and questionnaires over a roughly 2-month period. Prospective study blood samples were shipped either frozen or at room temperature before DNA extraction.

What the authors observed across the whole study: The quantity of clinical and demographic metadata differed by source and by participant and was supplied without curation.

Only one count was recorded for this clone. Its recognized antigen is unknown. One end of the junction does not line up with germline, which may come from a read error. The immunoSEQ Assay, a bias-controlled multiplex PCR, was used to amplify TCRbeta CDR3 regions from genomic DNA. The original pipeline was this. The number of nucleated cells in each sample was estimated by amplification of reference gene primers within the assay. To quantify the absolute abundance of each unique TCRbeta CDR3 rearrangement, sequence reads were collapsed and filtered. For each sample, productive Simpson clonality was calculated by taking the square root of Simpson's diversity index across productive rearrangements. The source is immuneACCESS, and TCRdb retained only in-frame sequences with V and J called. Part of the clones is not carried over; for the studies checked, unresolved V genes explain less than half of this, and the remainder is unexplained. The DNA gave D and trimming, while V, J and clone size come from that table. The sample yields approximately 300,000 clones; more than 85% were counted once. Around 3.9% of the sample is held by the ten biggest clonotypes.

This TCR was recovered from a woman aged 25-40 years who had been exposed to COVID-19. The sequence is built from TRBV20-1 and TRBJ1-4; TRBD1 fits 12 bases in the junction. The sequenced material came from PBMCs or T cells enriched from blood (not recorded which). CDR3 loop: CSARNTGTGGF. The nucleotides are TGCAGTGCTAGAAACACCGGGACAGGGGGCTTT.